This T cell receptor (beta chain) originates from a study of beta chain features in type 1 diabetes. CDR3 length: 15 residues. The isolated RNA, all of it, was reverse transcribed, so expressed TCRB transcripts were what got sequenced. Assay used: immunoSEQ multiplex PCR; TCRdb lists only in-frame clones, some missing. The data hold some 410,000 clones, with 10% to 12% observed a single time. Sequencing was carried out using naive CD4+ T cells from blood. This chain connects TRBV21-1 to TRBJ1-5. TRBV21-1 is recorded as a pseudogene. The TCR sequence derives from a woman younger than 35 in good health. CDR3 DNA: TGTGCCAGCAGCCGCTCCGCTCGGAGCAATCAGCCCCAGCATTTT. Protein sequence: CASSRSARSNQPQHF.